Each of the 24 T cell receptor beta chains below was sequenced from the same sample in a study of tumor and adjacent non-tumor tissue in lung cancer. The template was RNA from unsorted bulk tissue. The library came from three nested PCR rounds adapted from ARM-PCR protocols. A single record per CDR3 protein comes from TCRdb applying MiXCR to the multiplex PCR reads. The profile shows just over 200,000 distinct CDR3 sequences, about 71% of them singletons. What was sequenced was lung tumor tissue. The receptor source for this set is a man between 60 and 70 years old with non-small cell lung cancer.

In the case of this clonotype: This sequence may be a read error, since a much larger clone differs from it by one base. V is TRBV5-6 and J is TRBJ1-5, with TRBD1 matching over 7 bases. Losses at the gene ends were 0 bases for V and 11 bases for J; bases not matched to a gene: 8. The germline gives CDR1 SGHDT, CDR2 YYEEEE. The CDR3 totals 14 residues. CDR3: CASSLGDRAQSQHF. The CDR3 DNA reads TGTGCCAGCAGCTTGGGTGACAGGGCCCAGTCCCAGCATTTT.

Comment on this clonotype: Since a much larger clone is just one base distant, this may be a read error. The chain employs TRBV20-1 and TRBJ2-7; D is perhaps TRBD1 (6 bases). CDR1 and CDR2 from the germline V gene are DFQATT and SNEGSKA (reference sequence). The V gene lost 6 bases and the J gene lost 7 bases, with 16 bases spanning the gap. CDR3 length equals 12 residues. CDR3 sequence: CSASLGAGEQYF. CDR3 nucleotides: TGCAGTGCCTCACTGGGGGCGGGTGAGCAGTACTTC.

This clonotype was counted ten times or more. V is TRBV4-2 and J is TRBJ2-3; no clear D. Trimming pared 5 bases from V and 0 bases from J, leaving 12 bases between. The CDR3 length is 15 residues. CDR1 and CDR2 (germline): LGHNA, YNFKEQ. This CDR3 reads CASSEGQASTDTQYF. The DNA of the CDR3 is TGTGCCAGCAGCGAAGGGCAGGCTAGCACAGATACGCAGTATTTT.

The genes are TRBV20-1 and TRBJ2-2, with D perhaps TRBD2 (6 bases). The V end was cut by 1 base, the J end by 14 bases, with 23 bases between. CDR3 length: 15 amino acids. CDR1 is DFQATT and CDR2 is SNEGSKA in the germline V gene (reference sequence). The DNA for the CDR3 is TGCAGTGCTAGAGCTCTCATGGGGGGAGCCGAGGACCTGTTTTTT. Translated, it gives CSARALMGGAEDLFF.

This clonotype is a singleton in its sample. The chain is built from TRBV12-3 or TRBV12-4 and TRBJ2-3; tentatively, D is TRBD2 (6 bases). V shed 5 bases and J shed 6 bases, with 27 bases lying between them. This CDR3 has 18 residues. The CDR3 region has the DNA TGTGCCAGCAGTCCTACTGAATCTAGCTTCCCGGGGGTCGATACGCAGTATTTT. It translates to CASSPTESSFPGVDTQYF.

V is TRBV6-1 and J is TRBJ2-1, with D perhaps matching TRBD2 (7 bases). V lost 3 bases to trimming and J lost 5 bases, with 14 bases between them. Germline V gene sequence: CDR1 MNHNS, CDR2 SASEGT. The CDR3 has 15 amino acids. Written as DNA, the CDR3 is TGTGCCAGCAGTGATGCTGCGGGGGCTCACAATGAGCAGTTCTTC. As protein: CASSDAAGAHNEQFF.

CDR3 nucleotide sequence: TGTGCCACCAGTGATTTGAGACAGTTTAGCAATCAGCCCCAGCATTTT. Protein product: CATSDLRQFSNQPQHF. This chain links TRBV24-1 with TRBJ1-5; possible D gene TRBD1, 5 bases. V was pared by 0 bases and J by 0 bases, with 8 bases between. There are 16 residues in the CDR3. Germline CDR1 KGHDR, CDR2 SFDVKD.

V gene TRBV20-1 combines with J gene TRBJ2-5, with 7 bases fitting TRBD2. The CDR3 consists of 15 residues. From germline, CDR1 is DFQATT and CDR2 SNEGSKA (reference sequence). The V segment lost 1 base and the J segment 4 bases; nucleotides outside the gene matches: 9. The CDR3 bases are TGCAGTGCTAGAGTGGCTAGCGGAGGCGGAGAGACCCAGTACTTC. This encodes CSARVASGGGETQYF.

About this clonotype: Germline is not matched at one junction end, which may reflect a read error. The gene calls are TRBV11-3 and TRBJ2-3, with 9 bases fitting TRBD1. The CDR3 runs to 15 residues. Per the germline V gene, CDR1 is SGHNT and CDR2 is YENEEA. The DNA for the CDR3 is TGTGCCAACAGCCGGGGACAGGGTGGAAAAGATACGCAGTATTTT. It encodes CANSRGQGGKDTQYF.

A remark on this clonotype: One end of the junction fails to match germline, which may point to a read error. The chain employs TRBV4-3 and TRBJ2-7, with 7 bases identical to TRBD2. The CDR3 totals 15 residues. Germline loops: CDR1 LGHNA, CDR2 YSLEER. The CDR3 here is CASSQELAPSYEQHF. The CDR3 bases are TGCGCCAGCAGTCAAGAACTAGCGCCTTCCTACGAGCAGCACTTC.

Turning to this clonotype: A single base separates this from a much larger clone, so it may be a read error. This chain uses TRBV11-3 with TRBJ1-1, with D possibly being TRBD1 (5 bases). This CDR3 has 13 residues. Germline V lookup: CDR1 SGHNT, CDR2 YENEEA. Trimming cost V 3 bases and J 7 bases, with 12 bases left between them. The CDR3 loop is CASSFGGALEAFF. For the CDR3, the DNA is TGTGCCAGCAGCTTCGGTGGGGCACTTGAAGCTTTCTTT.

Note on this clonotype: Germline and junction disagree at one end, which may indicate a read error. The rearrangement uses TRBV11-2 and TRBJ2-5; D gene ambiguous. Germline V lookup: CDR1 SGHAT, CDR2 FQNNGV. This CDR3 has 16 amino acids. CDR3 coding DNA: TGTGCCAACAGCTTTTGGGCAGAGGCCTTCCAAGAGACCCAGTACTTC. Amino acid sequence: CANSFWAEAFQETQYF.

On this clonotype: A read error may account for a junction end that differs from germline. The chain employs TRBV20-1 and TRBJ2-7; maybe TRBD2 (6 bases). Germline assignment: CDR1 DFQATT and CDR2 SNEGSKA (reference sequence). CDR3 size: 18 residues. CDR3 sequence reads: CSARGDPSTRGVNYEQYF. In DNA form, the CDR3 reads TGCAGTGCTAGGGGGGATCCCTCGACTAGAGGGGTGAATTACGAACAGTACTTC.

For this clonotype: The junction does not match germline at one end; this may be a read error. The rearrangement links TRBV6-1 to TRBJ1-2; 7 nucleotides line up with TRBD1. Germline V gene lookup returns CDR1 MNHNS and CDR2 SASEGT. CDR3 length: 15 residues. DNA for the CDR3: TGTGCCAGCAGTGGAGGGGGCCTATTAATCTATGCCTACACCTTC. It is translated as CASSGGGLLIYAYTF.

Regarding this clonotype: A read error may produce the germline difference seen at one junction end. The chain carries TRBV20-1 and TRBJ2-5, with no clear D. Germline V gene sequence: CDR1 DFQATT, CDR2 SNEGSKA (reference sequence). This CDR3 has 13 residues. The CDR3 loop reads CSDRGWAEETQYF. The CDR3 bases are TGCAGTGATAGAGGATGGGCCGAGGAGACTCAGTACTTC.

About this clonotype: This may be a read error, as it is one base from a much larger clone. V is TRBV28 and J is TRBJ2-3; a possible D gene is TRBD1 (6 bases). V lost 8 bases and J 1 base, leaving 25 bases between the germline ends. CDR1 and CDR2 (germline): MDHEN, SYDVKM. The CDR3 is 18 residues long. CDR3 loop: CASGRVWAGAWGTDTQYF. CDR3 nucleotide sequence: TGTGCCAGCGGTCGCGTGTGGGCAGGGGCATGGGGCACAGATACGCAGTATTTT.

Details on this clonotype: Because the CDR3 is missing its conserved closing phenylalanine or tryptophan, this is likely a read error. V is TRBV20-1 and J is TRBJ2-5; 8 bases map to TRBD2. Germline lookup yields CDR1 DFQATT and CDR2 SNEGSKA (reference sequence). The V gene end was trimmed by 7 bases and the J gene end by 4 bases; junction bases not matched to a gene: 8. The CDR3 extends over 13 amino acids. CDR3 coding DNA: TGCAGTGTAGAGCGGGAGTCAGGAGAGACCCAGTACTTA. Translating gives CSVERESGETQYL.

Notes on this clonotype: A clone one base away is much larger, so this may be a read error. The chain links TRBV4-2 to TRBJ1-3; no definite D call. CDR3 length: 14 residues. V lost 5 bases and J 2 bases, leaving 10 bases between the germline ends. In germline, CDR1 is LGHNA, CDR2 YNFKEQ. CDR3 coding DNA: TGTGCCAGCAGCGCAAGCGAGGCTGGAAACACCATATATTTT. This gives the protein CASSASEAGNTIYF.

Turning to this clonotype: The germline gene is not matched at one end of the junction; a read error may be the cause. The chain is built from TRBV11-2 and TRBJ2-1; D unresolved. Germline V gene sequence: CDR1 SGHAT, CDR2 FQNNGV. The CDR3 contains 13 residues. In nucleotides, the CDR3 is TGTGCCAGCAGCTTTGCTTTTTACAATGAGCAATTCTTC. Translation gives CASSFAFYNEQFF.

This clonotype was counted between two and nine times. The chain uses TRBV5-1 and TRBJ2-7; D might be TRBD1 (6 bases). CDR3 size: 18 residues. Germline V CDR1 and CDR2: SGHRS, YFSETQ. Trimming shortened V by 5 bases and J by 0 bases, and 24 bases separated the two germline ends. This CDR3 is CASSIQGIGGTLSYEQYF. The CDR3 region has the DNA TGCGCCAGCAGTATTCAGGGGATTGGGGGCACGCTCTCCTACGAGCAGTACTTC.

For this clonotype: The missing conserved phenylalanine or tryptophan at the end of this CDR3 makes a read error likely. This chain joins TRBV5-1 and TRBJ2-1; 9 bases are shared with TRBD1. The CDR3 covers 16 residues. With 3 bases clipped from V and 1 base from J, the junction kept 5 bases outside the gene matches. CDR1 is SGHRS and CDR2 is YFSETQ in the germline V gene. CDR3 sequence: CASSSGQGGSYNEQFL. CDR3 in DNA: TGCGCCAGCAGCTCGGGACAGGGAGGGTCCTACAATGAGCAGTTCTTA.

About this clonotype: The CDR3 ends on some other residue instead of the conserved phenylalanine or tryptophan, so this is likely a read error. This chain joins TRBV11-3 and TRBJ2-5; no definite D call. In germline, CDR1 is SGHNT, CDR2 YENEEA. V was cut by 4 bases and J by 1 base, with 10 bases left in between. The CDR3 consists of 14 residues. The CDR3 loop is CASSSRPVQETQYL. CDR3 bases: TGTGCCAGCAGCTCGAGACCGGTCCAAGAGACCCAGTACTTA.

CDR3 residues: CADGNGGFTRYEQYF. The CDR3 coding sequence is TGTGCCGACGGCAATGGGGGATTCACTCGCTACGAGCAGTACTTC. The genes are TRBV6-5 and TRBJ2-7; TRBD1 or TRBD2 may be the D gene (5 bases each). This CDR3 is 15 amino acids long. Between the trimmed V and J ends, which lost 11 bases and 3 bases, there was a span of 23 bases. Germline assignment: CDR1 MNHEY and CDR2 SVGAGI.

In regard to this clonotype: Given the absence of the conserved phenylalanine or tryptophan at the CDR3 end, a read error is likely. V is TRBV4-3 and J is TRBJ2-5; 7 nucleotides match TRBD2. The CDR3 totals 14 residues. Germline CDR1 and CDR2: LGHNA and YSLEER. The CDR3 DNA follows: TGCGCCAGTAGCCAAGGGTGGGGGGGTGAGACCCAGTACATC. It specifies CASSQGWGGETQYI.